This passage covers 30 T cell receptor beta chains from one sample sequenced in a study of identical twins. One entry per CDR3 protein, called by TCRdb with MiXCR from the 5' RACE reads. The data show roughly 290,000 distinct CDR3 sequences, roughly 9.8% seen once. These data also featured in a second study, about yellow fever vaccine responses in identical twins.

The sequenced sample was CD8+ T cells sorted from blood. The receptor set was obtained from a woman aged 18-29 years in good health.

At least ten counts were recorded for this clonotype. V is TRBV12-3 or TRBV12-4 and J is TRBJ2-7; the match to TRBD2 covers 7 bases. There are 14 residues in the CDR3. V lost 6 bases to trimming and J lost 6 bases; unmatched junction nucleotides: 11. The chain's CDR3 is CASSPSPGGGEQYF. CDR3 nucleotide sequence: TGTGCCAGCAGCCCCAGTCCGGGAGGCGGCGAGCAGTACTTC.

This clonotype was counted between two and nine times. V usage is TRBV6-1 and J usage is TRBJ2-2, with D possibly TRBD2 on 5 matching bases. The CDR3 has 13 amino acids. Germline V lookup: CDR1 MNHNS, CDR2 SASEGT. V lost 6 bases and J lost 6, with 11 bases in between. The CDR3 here is CASSNQRAGELFF. Here the CDR3 DNA reads TGTGCCAGCAGCAATCAGAGGGCCGGGGAGCTGTTTTTT.

This clonotype was seen repeatedly, ten times or more. The rearrangement uses TRBV3-1 and TRBJ2-1; 12 bases align to TRBD2. The CDR3 contains 17 residues. J lost 8 bases, V lost 3 bases, and 11 bases had no gene match. Germline assignment: CDR1 LGHDT and CDR2 YNNKEL (reference sequence). Here the CDR3 DNA reads TGTGCCAGCAGCCAGCGAGGTCAGACTAGCGGGAGTTATGAGCAGTTCTTC. It specifies CASSQRGQTSGSYEQFF.

A few counts support this clonotype. J is TRBJ2-3 and V is TRBV11-2; D is possibly TRBD2 (5 bases). The CDR3 totals 17 residues. The germline V and J ends were trimmed by 2 bases and 4 bases, with 19 bases remaining between them. Germline V gene sequence: CDR1 SGHAT, CDR2 FQNNGV. The CDR3 loop is CASSLLSGKFAADTQYF. In nucleotides, the CDR3 is TGTGCCAGCAGCTTACTCTCGGGGAAATTTGCAGCAGATACGCAGTATTTT.

This clonotype was counted at least ten times. The V gene is TRBV12-3 or TRBV12-4, the J gene TRBJ2-7; TRBD1 might be the D (6 bases). V was pared by 5 bases and J by 6 bases, with 14 bases between. The CDR3 extends over 13 amino acids. This CDR3 is CASSPTGMGEQYF. CDR3 DNA sequence: TGTGCCAGCAGTCCTACAGGGATGGGCGAGCAGTACTTC.

This clonotype was observed at least ten times. The V gene is TRBV29-1, the J gene TRBJ2-7; D not certain. Germline V gives CDR1 SQVTM, CDR2 ANQGSEA. This CDR3 is built from 16 residues. V shed 1 base and J shed 0 bases, with 16 bases lying between them. The CDR3 nucleotides read TGCAGCGTTGAAGTTCTCGGTCGGTTCAACTCCTACGAGCAGTACTTC. This encodes CSVEVLGRFNSYEQYF.

The chain couples TRBV11-2 to TRBJ2-7; D gene ambiguous. This CDR3 spans 15 amino acids. The V end lost 3 bases, the J end lost 0 bases, and 12 bases lay between the germline ends. The germline gives CDR1 SGHAT, CDR2 FQNNGV. CDR3 bases: TGTGCCAGCAGCTTGTGGGCAGGTTCCTCCTACGAGCAGTACTTC. Translated: CASSLWAGSSYEQYF.

J is TRBJ2-7 and V is TRBV20-1; no clear D gene. V lost 0 bases to trimming and J lost 1 base, with 13 bases between them. Germline loops: CDR1 DFQATT, CDR2 SNEGSKA (reference sequence). CDR3 length equals 15 residues. CDR3 protein: CSARDQALPSYEQYF. The CDR3 nucleotides read TGCAGTGCTAGAGATCAGGCCCTTCCTTCCTACGAGCAGTACTTC.

J is TRBJ1-6 and V is TRBV11-1; possibly TRBD1 for D (5 bases). CDR1 is SGHAT and CDR2 is FQDESV in the germline V gene (reference sequence). The CDR3 runs to 11 residues. V lost 4 bases to trimming and J lost 14 bases, with 9 bases between them. This CDR3 reads CASSSVGALHF. The CDR3, as DNA: TGTGCCAGCAGCTCCGTGGGGGCCCTCCACTTT.

V and J are TRBV27 and TRBJ2-1; the D gene could be TRBD1 or TRBD2 (5 bases each). From germline, CDR1 is MNHEY and CDR2 SMNVEV (reference sequence). The CDR3 extends over 14 amino acids. Trimming took 2 bases from V and 7 from J, leaving 12 bases between them. CDR3 sequence: CASSLGGSGNEQFF. CDR3 bases: TGTGCCAGCAGTTTAGGGGGTAGTGGTAATGAGCAGTTCTTC.

This rearrangement joins TRBV12-3 or TRBV12-4 to TRBJ2-1, with D perhaps matching TRBD1 or TRBD2 (5 bases each). The CDR3 loop spans 12 amino acids. Deletions cut 6 bases from V and 8 bases from J, with 11 bases between. The CDR3 DNA reads TGTGCCAGCAGCGCCGGGACCTATGAGCAGTTCTTC. Residues: CASSAGTYEQFF.

This clonotype was observed a few times. The chain uses TRBV7-8 and TRBJ2-3; D is undetermined. V was shortened by 6 bases and J by 1 base, with 8 bases between the two germline ends. Germline CDR1 and CDR2: SGHVS and FQNEAQ. This CDR3 spans 13 amino acids. As DNA, the CDR3 is TGTGCCAGCAGGTACCGGCGCACAGATACGCAGTATTTT. This gives the protein CASRYRRTDTQYF.

The gene calls are TRBV11-1 and TRBJ1-1; 7 nucleotides match TRBD1. Looked up from germline, CDR1 is SGHAT and CDR2 is FQDESV (reference sequence). With V trimmed by 5 bases and J by 10 bases, 25 bases remained unmatched. This CDR3 has 18 amino acids. CDR3 protein: CASSVEKGGWSLSGIAFF. DNA for the CDR3: TGTGCCAGCAGCGTGGAAAAAGGGGGCTGGTCCTTAAGCGGAATAGCTTTCTTT.

This chain connects TRBV4-3 to TRBJ2-7; 7 nucleotides line up with TRBD1. Looked up from germline, CDR1 is LGHNA and CDR2 is YSLEER. V was clipped by 1 base and J by 2 bases; unmatched bases: 5. The CDR3 is 15 residues long. DNA of the CDR3: TGCGCCAGCAGCCAAGGCAGGGGGTATACCTACGAGCAGTACTTC. This encodes CASSQGRGYTYEQYF.

A word on this clonotype: Mismatch with germline at one junction end may stem from a read error. This chain links TRBV4-1 with TRBJ2-6, with a tentative D call TRBD1 (5 bases). The germline V gene encodes CDR1 MGHRA and CDR2 YSYEKL. This CDR3 has 18 residues. The CDR3 region is CASSQEARDYSGDNVLTF. In DNA, the CDR3 is TGCGCCAGCAGCCAAGAAGCCAGGGATTACTCTGGGGACAACGTCCTGACTTTC.

This chain connects TRBV7-2 to TRBJ1-5, with D uncertain. The V and J ends lost 0 bases and 6 bases respectively, with 12 bases between them. This CDR3 has 15 residues. Germline V gives CDR1 SGHTA, CDR2 FQGNSA. The CDR3 coding sequence is TGTGCCAGCAGCTTAGCGCGGCAATCGGGTCAGCCCCAGCATTTT. Its translation is CASSLARQSGQPQHF.

The table lists this clonotype with many counts. The genes are TRBV7-9 and TRBJ2-7; D is possibly TRBD1 (5 bases). V was trimmed by 0 bases and J by 3 bases, leaving 12 bases between them. The CDR3 has 15 amino acids. The germline gives CDR1 SEHNR, CDR2 FQNEAQ (reference sequence). This CDR3 is CASSLAGQTDYEQYF. CDR3 nucleotide sequence: TGTGCCAGCAGCTTAGCTGGTCAGACAGACTACGAGCAGTACTTC.

This sequence joins TRBV7-9 and TRBJ2-5; 9 bases agree with TRBD1. The CDR3 totals 14 residues. CDR1 and CDR2 (germline): SEHNR, FQNEAQ (reference sequence). V was pared by 6 bases and J by 5 bases, with 7 bases of the junction left unmatched. The CDR3, as DNA: TGTGCCAGCAGGTCGGGACAGGGATATGAGACCCAGTACTTC. Its protein is CASRSGQGYETQYF. Drawing the rest from reference TRBV7-9 and TRBJ2-5, the complete variable domain is DTGVSQNPRHKITKRGQNVTFRCDPISEHNRLYWYRQTLGQGPEFLTYFQNEAQLEKSRLLSDRFSAERPKGSFSTLEIQRTEQGDSAMYLCASRSGQGYETQYFGPGTRLLVL.

This clonotype was observed a handful of times. This rearrangement joins TRBV7-9 to TRBJ1-2, with D possibly TRBD1 on 6 matching bases. Germline V gene sequence: CDR1 SEHNR, CDR2 FQNEAQ (reference sequence). The CDR3 runs 16 residues. Trimming took off 7 bases at V and 3 bases at J, with 21 bases between the two ends. The CDR3 DNA reads TGTGCCAGCACCTCCGGTAGGGGAGGGGGTGACTATGGCTACACCTTC. It yields the protein CASTSGRGGGDYGYTF. The complete variable domain, with remaining parts taken from reference TRBV7-9 and TRBJ1-2, reads DTGVSQNPRHKITKRGQNVTFRCDPISEHNRLYWYRQTLGQGPEFLTYFQNEAQLEKSRLLSDRFSAERPKGSFSTLEIQRTEQGDSAMYLCASTSGRGGGDYGYTFGSGTRLTVV.

The sample holds a few counts of this clonotype. J is TRBJ2-7 and V is TRBV20-1, with 9 bases that match TRBD2. CDR3 size: 15 residues. J lost 0 bases, V lost 0 bases, and 3 bases had no gene match. Germline CDR1 DFQATT, CDR2 SNEGSKA (reference sequence). For the CDR3, the DNA is TGCAGTGCTAGAGAGCTAGCGGGAAACTCCTACGAGCAGTACTTC. This sequence encodes CSARELAGNSYEQYF.

This clonotype has a handful of counts. This sequence joins TRBV29-1 and TRBJ2-7, with D perhaps given as TRBD1 or TRBD2 (6 bases each). This CDR3 comprises 14 residues. Germline CDR1 is SQVTM and CDR2 is ANQGSEA. V lost 3 bases and J lost 1, with 13 bases in between. CDR3 DNA sequence: TGCAGCGTTGAGACGGGGGCGGGTTCCTACGAGCAGTACTTC. Translation gives CSVETGAGSYEQYF.

This clonotype was recorded a few times. The chain combines TRBV4-1 with TRBJ2-7, with TRBD1 identical over 7 bases. CDR3 length equals 14 residues. The germline CDR1 and CDR2 sequences are MGHRA and YSYEKL. After removal of 3 bases from V and 4 bases from J, the junction contained 6 bases not matched to a gene. The CDR3 reads CASSQGQRSYEQYF. The CDR3 nucleotides read TGCGCCAGCAGCCAGGGACAGCGTTCATACGAGCAGTACTTC.

V and J are TRBV7-3 and TRBJ2-1; 8 bases fit TRBD2. Germline values: CDR1 SGHTA, CDR2 FQGTGA. Germline trimming cut 2 bases from V and 8 bases from J; bases unmatched to any gene: 5. This CDR3 comprises 14 residues. CDR3 sequence: CASSLAGGWDEQFF. For the CDR3, the DNA is TGTGCCAGCAGCTTAGCGGGGGGCTGGGATGAGCAGTTCTTC.

The gene calls are TRBV2 and TRBJ2-1; a weak D match, TRBD2 (5 bases). V was cut by 2 bases and J by 6 bases, with 14 bases left in between. Germline V gene data show CDR1 as SNHLY and CDR2 as FYNNEI. The CDR3 is 15 amino acids. The CDR3 sequence: CASSEWLADANEQFF. The CDR3 DNA sequence: TGTGCCAGCAGTGAATGGCTAGCAGATGCCAATGAGCAGTTCTTC.

This clonotype has just a few counts. The chain links TRBV5-1 to TRBJ2-4; D is undetermined. Germline CDR1 SGHRS, CDR2 YFSETQ. The CDR3 sequence is 13 residues long. V was pared by 3 bases and J by 6 bases, with 10 bases between. CDR3 sequence: CASSSGQINIQYF. The DNA of the CDR3 is TGCGCCAGCAGCTCGGGTCAGATAAACATTCAGTACTTC.

This clonotype has a count of ten or more. The rearrangement links TRBV27 to TRBJ2-1, with TRBD2 as a possible D gene (6 bases). Trimming shortened V by 11 bases and J by 5 bases, and 13 bases separated the two germline ends. Germline V gene sequence: CDR1 MNHEY, CDR2 SMNVEV (reference sequence). There are 12 residues in the CDR3. DNA of the CDR3: TGTGCCGCTGGGCCTAGCGACAATGAGCAGTTCTTC. This translates into CAAGPSDNEQFF.

V is TRBV11-2 and J is TRBJ2-5, with a possible D match to TRBD1 (6 bases). Trimming left V 6 bases short and J 4 bases short, with 18 bases between. This CDR3 spans 15 amino acids. Germline lookup yields CDR1 SGHAT and CDR2 FQNNGV. CDR3 region: CASSWTRGPRETQYF. CDR3 DNA: TGTGCCAGCAGTTGGACCAGGGGACCAAGAGAGACCCAGTACTTC. Combining the CDR3 with reference TRBV11-2 and TRBJ2-5 gives the whole variable domain EAGVAQSPRYKIIEKRQSVAFWCNPISGHATLYWYQQILGQGPKLLIQFQNNGVVDDSQLPKDRFSAERLKGVDSTLKIQPAKLEDSAVYLCASSWTRGPRETQYFGPGTRLLVL.

This clonotype was counted at least ten times. The V call is TRBV5-6, the J call TRBJ2-5, with 9 bases fitting TRBD2. This CDR3 region has 14 residues. From germline, CDR1 is SGHDT and CDR2 YYEEEE. Trimming cost V 4 bases and J 4 bases; bases outside gene matches: 5. CDR3 bases: TGTGCCAGCAGCCAAACTAGCGGGTCAGAGACCCAGTACTTC. Translated, it gives CASSQTSGSETQYF.

V gene TRBV4-3 combines with J gene TRBJ2-5; D unclear. From germline, CDR1 is LGHNA and CDR2 YSLEER. The CDR3 runs to 14 residues. The V end was cut by 0 bases, the J end by 2 bases, with 7 bases between. The CDR3 nucleotides read TGCGCCAGCAGCCAAGACCCCAATCAAGAGACCCAGTACTTC. Its translation is CASSQDPNQETQYF.

Comment on this clonotype: A read error may account for a junction end that differs from germline. The chain carries TRBV7-7 and TRBJ2-3, with D maybe TRBD2 (7 bases). The CDR3 runs to 19 residues. The germline V gene has CDR1 SSHAT and CDR2 FNYEAQ (reference sequence). This CDR3 is CASSGFKGGRDTSLDTQYF. The CDR3, as DNA: TGTGCTAGCAGCGGGTTCAAGGGGGGGCGGGACACGTCCCTCGATACGCAGTATTTT.